These T cell receptor beta chains were read from a single sample in a study of CD8+ T cells in alopecia areata. Sequencing used immunoSEQ multiplex PCR; TCRdb keeps in-frame clones, though not all of them. The sample comprises about 180,000 clones, about 60% of which are singletons, and roughly 14% rests with the top ten. Sequenced material: CD4+ T cells sorted from blood, taken at week 0. The origin of the receptors is a human donor with alopecia areata. CDR3s leave out the opening cysteine and the closing phenylalanine or tryptophan. Only some rows state a clone size, as once, few, many or a class for expanded clones.

j_call: TRBJ1-6; clone_size: -; v_call: TRBV4-2; cdr3_aa: ASSQVPSGDSPLH
j_call: TRBJ2-1; clone_size: -; v_call: TRBV7-2; cdr3_aa: ASSPRSGALEQF
j_call: TRBJ2-5; clone_size: -; v_call: TRBV29-1; cdr3_aa: SVEDSKETQY
j_call: TRBJ2-2; clone_size: -; v_call: TRBV9; cdr3_aa: ASSTGSTGELF
j_call: TRBJ1-5; clone_size: -; v_call: TRBV30; cdr3_aa: AWSPTGTGNNQPQH
j_call: TRBJ1-2; clone_size: few; v_call: TRBV29-1; cdr3_aa: SADRQGAYYGYT
j_call: TRBJ2-7; clone_size: -; v_call: TRBV19; cdr3_aa: ATRTGYEQY
j_call: TRBJ1-5; clone_size: -; v_call: TRBV19; cdr3_aa: ASSIGLTNQPQH
j_call: TRBJ1-2; clone_size: once; v_call: TRBV11-2; cdr3_aa: ASSLRRPTDGYT
j_call: TRBJ2-7; clone_size: -; v_call: TRBV27; cdr3_aa: ASSLGPRGRMLNEQY
j_call: TRBJ2-3; clone_size: -; v_call: TRBV19; cdr3_aa: ATAQADTQY
j_call: TRBJ2-6; clone_size: few; v_call: TRBV2; cdr3_aa: ASSEVPLGTGANVLT
j_call: TRBJ2-2; clone_size: -; v_call: TRBV29-1; cdr3_aa: SVGHLGSGELF
j_call: TRBJ1-1; clone_size: -; v_call: TRBV7-9; cdr3_aa: ASSLAQLRQGRDTEAF
j_call: TRBJ2-7; clone_size: few; v_call: TRBV2; cdr3_aa: ASSEGLNYEQY
j_call: TRBJ2-2; clone_size: once; v_call: TRBV4-1; cdr3_aa: ASSQDDFQTSANTGELF
j_call: TRBJ2-3; clone_size: -; v_call: TRBV29-1; cdr3_aa: SVDFGGTDTQY
j_call: TRBJ1-5; clone_size: -; v_call: TRBV28; cdr3_aa: ASSLRGGVGNQPQH
j_call: TRBJ2-3; clone_size: -; v_call: TRBV30; cdr3_aa: ALSRGGLAQY
j_call: TRBJ2-7; clone_size: -; v_call: TRBV2; cdr3_aa: ASSGEGDRGR
j_call: TRBJ2-5; clone_size: few; v_call: TRBV9; cdr3_aa: ASSVVGLTSRETQY
j_call: TRBJ1-1; clone_size: few; v_call: TRBV29-1; cdr3_aa: SVRNTEAF
j_call: TRBJ2-2; clone_size: -; v_call: TRBV15; cdr3_aa: ATSRTGVGELF
j_call: TRBJ2-1; clone_size: few; v_call: TRBV14; cdr3_aa: ASSQSGEEQF
j_call: TRBJ2-1; clone_size: -; v_call: TRBV29-1; cdr3_aa: SVEGGTDEQF
j_call: TRBJ2-5; clone_size: -; v_call: TRBV2; cdr3_aa: ASQGPRQETQY
j_call: TRBJ2-5; clone_size: once; v_call: TRBV5-1; cdr3_aa: ASSSRPGRGAGLETQY
j_call: TRBJ1-2; clone_size: few; v_call: TRBV29-1; cdr3_aa: SVGGHAGGSGYT